This entry describes one T cell receptor beta chain. Original data processing: Estimation of nucleated cell counts was performed using reference gene primer amplification. Libraries were prepared by immunoSEQ multiplex PCR; TCRdb keeps only in-frame clonotypes and omits some of them. The V and J calls and clone size are taken from that table; D and trimming were inferred from the DNA. Of tens of thousands of clones in the sample, 90% are singletons; the top ten hold roughly 19%. This specimen comes from a study of blood T cell repertoires in COVID-19. Overall study: Samples came from the United States, Italy and Spain, spanning acute and convalescent COVID-19. The cDNA or gDNA used as material had been derived from T cells, B-cell-depleted T cells, or PBMCs.

The TCR was taken from a man older than 75 with acute or convalescent COVID-19. Sequenced input: peripheral blood.

Here the CDR3 reads CATSDQGLETQYF. The CDR3 DNA follows: TGTGCCACCAGTGATCAGGGGTTAGAGACCCAGTACTTC. The rearrangement links TRBV24-1 to TRBJ2-5, with D possibly matching TRBD1 (6 bases). The germline gives CDR1 KGHDR, CDR2 SFDVKD. V shed 3 bases and J shed 4 bases, with 8 bases lying between them. There are 13 residues in the CDR3.